The clone carrying this TCR beta chain showed up just a few times. The data were obtained in a study of blood T cell repertoires in COVID-19. About the study: PBMCs, B-cell-depleted T cells, or T cells provided the cDNA or gDNA that made up the material.

Trimming took off 3 bases at V and 3 bases at J, with 11 bases between the two ends. The germline CDR1 and CDR2 sequences are LNHDA and SQIVND (reference sequence). The CDR3 consists of 15 residues. Original analysis: Cell counts per sample came from amplifying reference gene primers. The protocol was immunoSEQ multiplex PCR, while the TCRdb copy is restricted to in-frame clones and leaves out a portion. V and J calls and clone size are given by that table; D and trimming were obtained from the DNA. The sample lists around 390,000 clones; approximately 87% were seen once. Individuals drawn from approximately 26 US areas were about 18 to 100 years old. All recovered Cohort 3 donors got two negative PCRs, got clearance, or saw symptom resolution.

The clonotype comes from a woman between 45 and 60 years old who had recovered from COVID-19. V and J are TRBV19 and TRBJ2-2; the D gene is possibly TRBD2 (6 bases). The sequenced material came from PBMCs or T cells enriched from blood (not recorded which). Written as DNA, the CDR3 is TGTGCCAGTAGTATGTCCGGGGACTACACCGGGGAGCTGTTTTTT. Translation: CASSMSGDYTGELFF.